This TCR beta chain comes out of a study of blood T cells in healthy people across ages. Note on this clonotype: The antigen is undetermined.

Using a J-beta primer mix together with a sample-barcoded 5' primer, a second PCR was run for roughly 7 to 12 cycles. Each of the cDNA molecules was tagged by a template-switch adaptor with 12 random nucleotides. A minimum of 2.5 million CDR3-containing paired-end reads was obtained for each sample. TCRdb recomputed calls from the 5' RACE reads with MiXCR, one row per CDR3 protein. The table includes about 640,000 distinct CDR3 sequences, 58% detected once. Study-wide points: Getting older went along with TCR beta diversity per million T cells dropping roughly linearly. Conclusively comparing naive with antigen-experienced cells was impossible with unsorted PBMCs.

Input material: blood. This sequence was found in a man aged 55 to 70 in good health.

CDR3 in amino acids: CSAPGGAATPTDTQYF. The DNA of the CDR3 is TGCAGTGCACCCGGGGGGGCGGCAACCCCCACAGATACGCAGTATTTT. The chain links TRBV20-1 to TRBJ2-3; 8 positions match TRBD2. CDR1 DFQATT and CDR2 SNEGSKA come from the germline V gene (reference sequence). The V gene end was trimmed by 6 bases and the J gene end by 2 bases; junction bases not matched to a gene: 13. This CDR3 has 16 amino acids.